These 2 T cell receptor beta chains were all obtained from the same sample, sequenced in a study of T cell responses to AZD1222 COVID-19 vaccine. Measured with immunoSEQ multiplex PCR; TCRdb has only the in-frame clones, and not every one. The repertoire holds approximately 81,000 clones, with approximately 90% as singletons. Sequencing used peripheral blood, obtained on day 0 of MenACWY control vaccination. The receptor set was obtained from an adult in good health.

The rearrangement uses TRBV5-4 and TRBJ2-3; a weak D match, TRBD2 (6 bases). In germline, CDR1 is SGHNT, CDR2 YYREEE (reference sequence). The germline V and J ends were trimmed by 4 bases and 2 bases, with 14 bases remaining between them. The CDR3 spans 15 residues. The CDR3 bases are TGTGCCAGCAGCCCCTGGGGCGGGACCACAGATACGCAGTATTTT. Translating gives CASSPWGGTTDTQYF.

The rearrangement links TRBV5-1 to TRBJ2-5; D is unresolved. Deletions cut 0 bases from V and 2 bases from J, with 5 bases between. Germline V gives CDR1 SGHRS, CDR2 YFSETQ. This CDR3 is built from 13 residues. DNA of the CDR3: TGCGCCAGCAGCTTGGCTGTGCAAGAGACCCAGTACTTC. Residues: CASSLAVQETQYF.